This TCR beta chain came from a study of T-cell reconstitution after alpha-beta-depleted transplantation in children. Turning to this clonotype: This may stem from a read error, because a much larger clone lies one nucleotide away.

Preparation of the TCRbeta library was carried out with unique molecular identifiers. From the PCR reads, TCRdb called clonotypes with MiXCR, one entry per CDR3 protein. The data hold 490,000 or so distinct CDR3 sequences, with around 13% observed a single time. This TCR was sampled from a human donor who donated a stem cell graft to a child with combined immunodeficiency. The source was PBMCs from the stem cell graft donor, collected from the stem cell graft.

The CDR3 region is CASSHDSPANAGELFF. The CDR3 DNA is TGTGCCAGCAGTCACGACTCCCCCGCGAACGCCGGGGAGCTGTTTTTT. V and J are TRBV12-3 or TRBV12-4 and TRBJ2-2; D is unclear. The CDR3 covers 16 residues.